This T cell receptor beta chain is drawn from a study of CD8+ T cells in alopecia areata. Study-wide background: A regimen of oral tofacitinib, 5 to 10 mg twice daily, was given to treated patients.

On this clone: Its antigen is as yet unknown.

CDR1 and CDR2 (germline): LNHDA, SQIVND (reference sequence). The ends lost 4 bases at V and 5 bases at J; junction bases unmatched: 6. The CDR3 length is 14 residues. Treatment reported: oral pan-JAK inhibitor, 5-10 mg twice daily. Peripheral blood, together with lesional scalp punch biopsies, was collected from alopecia areata patients. RNA, once extracted, was reverse transcribed into cDNA for use as the sequencing template. Clones were sequenced by immunoSEQ multiplex PCR, and TCRdb holds only the in-frame ones, with some missing. The sample yields under 150,000 clones, 53% seen once. The study, taken as a whole, reports: Researchers reported that TCR sharing among patients proved less clear than in mice, possibly HLA-linked. Normal skin contains resident alphabeta T cells, and these are also sequenced in scalp samples.

The source was CD4+ T cells sorted from blood, collected at week 4, from a patient treated with tofacitinib. This receptor was taken from a human donor with alopecia areata. The V gene is TRBV19, the J gene TRBJ1-1; 8 nucleotides match TRBD1. The CDR3 DNA sequence: TGTGCCAGTAGTACGACAGGGGTGTGGACTGAAGCTTTCTTT. This encodes CASSTTGVWTEAFF.